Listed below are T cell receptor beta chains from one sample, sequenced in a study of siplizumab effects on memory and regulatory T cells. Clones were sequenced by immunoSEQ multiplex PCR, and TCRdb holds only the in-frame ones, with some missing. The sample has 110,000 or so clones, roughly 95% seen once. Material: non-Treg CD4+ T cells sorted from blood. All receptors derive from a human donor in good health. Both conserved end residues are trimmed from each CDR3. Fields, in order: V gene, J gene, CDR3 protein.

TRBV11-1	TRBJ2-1	ASSRGINNEQF
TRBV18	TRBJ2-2	ASSPPDRVNTGELF
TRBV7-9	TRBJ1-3	ASRKGAGNTIY
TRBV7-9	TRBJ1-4	ASSSPTNVNEKLF
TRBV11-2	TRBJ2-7	ASSLGQTPYEQY
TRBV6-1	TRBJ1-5	ASSESLTVQPQH
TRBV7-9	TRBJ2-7	ASSLATSVPGEQY
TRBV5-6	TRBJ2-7	ASSSPRSLSYEQY
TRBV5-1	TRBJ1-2	ASSLAQGEGYT
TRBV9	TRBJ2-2	ASSPRTGSTGELF
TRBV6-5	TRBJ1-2	ASSPGQGPIGGYT
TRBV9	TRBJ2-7	ASSVRGGAPFEQY
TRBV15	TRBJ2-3	ATSTQRGSTDTQY
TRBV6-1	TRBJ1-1	ASNRGVATEAF
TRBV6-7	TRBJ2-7	ASSTRDGTYEQY
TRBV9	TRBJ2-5	ASSVGVGQGSETQY
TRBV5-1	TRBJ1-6	ASSSRSTGVVNSPLH
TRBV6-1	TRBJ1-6	ASSELQNSPLH
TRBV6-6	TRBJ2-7	ASSYSEQGSYEQY
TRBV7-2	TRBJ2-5	ASSLAGVQETQY
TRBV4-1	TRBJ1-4	ASSQGMSRDNEKLF
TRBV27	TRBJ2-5	ASSPTRQGGETQY
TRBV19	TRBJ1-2	ASFQSGYT
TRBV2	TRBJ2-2	ASSVEGDTGELF
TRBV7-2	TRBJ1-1	ASSLGVVVEAF
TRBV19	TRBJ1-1	ASSQSRGPDTEAF
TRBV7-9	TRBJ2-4	ASRSAGTGRNIQY
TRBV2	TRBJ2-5	AKTMGKTQY
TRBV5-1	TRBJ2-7	ASSPNPAVSSYEQY
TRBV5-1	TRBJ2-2	ASSLASGGTGELF
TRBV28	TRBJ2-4	ASSFVGEGSKNIQY
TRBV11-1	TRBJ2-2	ASSRRTGELF
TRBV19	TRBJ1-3	ASGRQGAFSGNTIY
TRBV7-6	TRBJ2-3	ASSSAGTPDTQY
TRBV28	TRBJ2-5	ASSGGGAWETQY
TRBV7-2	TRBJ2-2	ASSLERAGVEELF
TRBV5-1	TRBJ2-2	ASSLEPGNTGELF
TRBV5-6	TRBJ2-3	ASSLDRGSRTDTQY
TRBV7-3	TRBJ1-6	ASSLKGGSSPLH
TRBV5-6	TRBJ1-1	ASSRRQGITEAF
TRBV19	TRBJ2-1	ASMDRDGPNEQF
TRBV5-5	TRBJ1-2	ASSLNLGVGYT
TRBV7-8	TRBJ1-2	ASSPQQGLDYGYT
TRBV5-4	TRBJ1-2	ASSPRTEAFYGYT
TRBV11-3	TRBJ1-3	ASSPGQGVGNTIY
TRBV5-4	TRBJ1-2	ASSLGGIGGYT
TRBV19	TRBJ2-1	ASSLSGGMYNEQF
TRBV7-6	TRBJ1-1	ASSWIMTGRSDTEAF